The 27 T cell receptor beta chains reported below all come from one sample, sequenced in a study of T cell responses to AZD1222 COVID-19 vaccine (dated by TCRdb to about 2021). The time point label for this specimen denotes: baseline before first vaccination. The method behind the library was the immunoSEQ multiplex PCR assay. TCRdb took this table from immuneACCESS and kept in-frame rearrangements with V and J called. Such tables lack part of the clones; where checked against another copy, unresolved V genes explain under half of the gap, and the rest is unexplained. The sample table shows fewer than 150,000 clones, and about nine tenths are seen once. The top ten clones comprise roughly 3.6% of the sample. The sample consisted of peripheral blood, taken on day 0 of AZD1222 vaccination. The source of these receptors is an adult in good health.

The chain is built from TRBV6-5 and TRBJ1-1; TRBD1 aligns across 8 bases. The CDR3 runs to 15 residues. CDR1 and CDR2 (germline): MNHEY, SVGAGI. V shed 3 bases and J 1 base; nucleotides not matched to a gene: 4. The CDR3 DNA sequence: TGTGCCAGCAGTTATGAGGGGACAGGGAACACTGAAGCTTTCTTT. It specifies CASSYEGTGNTEAFF.

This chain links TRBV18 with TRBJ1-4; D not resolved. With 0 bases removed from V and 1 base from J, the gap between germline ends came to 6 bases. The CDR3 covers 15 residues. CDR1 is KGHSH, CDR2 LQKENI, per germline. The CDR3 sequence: CASSPPYGTNEKLFF. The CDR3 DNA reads TGTGCCAGCTCACCACCGTACGGAACTAATGAAAAACTGTTTTTT.

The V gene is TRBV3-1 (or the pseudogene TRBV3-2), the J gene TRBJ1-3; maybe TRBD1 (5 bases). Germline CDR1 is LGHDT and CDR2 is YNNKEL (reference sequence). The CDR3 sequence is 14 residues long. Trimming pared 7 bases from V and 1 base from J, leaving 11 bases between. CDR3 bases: TGTGCCAGCACCATAGGGGAATCTGGAAACACCATATATTTT. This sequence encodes CASTIGESGNTIYF.

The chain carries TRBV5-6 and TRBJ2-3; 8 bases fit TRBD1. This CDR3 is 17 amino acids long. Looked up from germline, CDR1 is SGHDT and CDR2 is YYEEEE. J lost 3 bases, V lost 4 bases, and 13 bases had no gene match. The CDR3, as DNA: TGTGCCAGCAGCAAACTAACAGGGGGTCGTACGACAGATACGCAGTATTTT. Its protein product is CASSKLTGGRTTDTQYF.

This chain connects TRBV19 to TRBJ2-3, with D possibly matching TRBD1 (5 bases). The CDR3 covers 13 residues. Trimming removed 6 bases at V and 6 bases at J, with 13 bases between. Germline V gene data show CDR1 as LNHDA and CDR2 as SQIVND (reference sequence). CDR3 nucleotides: TGTGCCAGTAGGATGGCAGGGCCCGATACGCAGTATTTT. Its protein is CASRMAGPDTQYF.

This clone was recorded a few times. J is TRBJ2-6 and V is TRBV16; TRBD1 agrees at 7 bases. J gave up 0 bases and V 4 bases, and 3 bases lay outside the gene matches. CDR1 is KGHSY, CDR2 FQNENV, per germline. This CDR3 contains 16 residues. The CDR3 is CASSLTGDSGANVLTF. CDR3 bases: TGTGCCAGCAGCCTTACAGGGGACTCTGGGGCCAACGTCCTGACTTTC.

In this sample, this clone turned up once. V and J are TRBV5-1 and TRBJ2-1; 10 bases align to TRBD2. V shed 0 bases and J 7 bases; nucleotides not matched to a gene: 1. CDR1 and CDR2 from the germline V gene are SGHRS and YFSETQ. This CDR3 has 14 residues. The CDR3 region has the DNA TGCGCCAGCAGCTTGGGGACTAGCGGAAATGAGCAGTTCTTC. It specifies CASSLGTSGNEQFF.

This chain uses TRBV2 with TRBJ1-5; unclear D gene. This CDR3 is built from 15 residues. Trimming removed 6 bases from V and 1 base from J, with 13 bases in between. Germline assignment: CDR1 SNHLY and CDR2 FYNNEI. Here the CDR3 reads CASRGEGESNQPQHF. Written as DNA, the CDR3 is TGTGCCAGCAGGGGTGAGGGCGAGAGCAATCAGCCCCAGCATTTT.

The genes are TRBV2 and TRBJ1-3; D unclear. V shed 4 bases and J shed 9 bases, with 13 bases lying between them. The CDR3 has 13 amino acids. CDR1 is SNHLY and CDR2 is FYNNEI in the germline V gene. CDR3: CASSVLTGFTIYF. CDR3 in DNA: TGTGCCAGCAGTGTTCTGACGGGGTTCACCATATATTTT.

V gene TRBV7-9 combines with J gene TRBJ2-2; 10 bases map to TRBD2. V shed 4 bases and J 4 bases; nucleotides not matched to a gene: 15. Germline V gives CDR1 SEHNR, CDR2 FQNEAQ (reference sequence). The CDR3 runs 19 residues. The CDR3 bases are TGTGCCAGCAGCTCCGCCGGGGGCAGCGGGGGGGCCAGCACCGGGGAGCTGTTTTTT. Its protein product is CASSSAGGSGGASTGELFF.

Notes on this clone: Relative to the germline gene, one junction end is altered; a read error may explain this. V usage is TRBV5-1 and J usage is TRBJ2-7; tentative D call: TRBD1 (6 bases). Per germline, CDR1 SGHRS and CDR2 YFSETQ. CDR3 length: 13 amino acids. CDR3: CASRADSTYEQCF. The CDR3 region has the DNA TGCGCCAGCAGGGCGGACAGTACCTACGAGCAGTGCTTC.

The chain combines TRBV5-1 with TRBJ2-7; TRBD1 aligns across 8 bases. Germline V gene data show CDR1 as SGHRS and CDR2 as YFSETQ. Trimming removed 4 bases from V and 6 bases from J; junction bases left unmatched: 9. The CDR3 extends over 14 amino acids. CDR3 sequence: CASSAGQGSAEQYF. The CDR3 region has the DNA TGCGCCAGCAGCGCCGGACAGGGTTCCGCCGAGCAGTACTTC.

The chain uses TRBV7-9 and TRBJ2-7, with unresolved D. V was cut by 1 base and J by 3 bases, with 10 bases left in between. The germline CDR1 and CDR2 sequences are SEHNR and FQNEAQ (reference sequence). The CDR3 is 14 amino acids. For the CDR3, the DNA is TGTGCCAGCAGCTTAGAGAGGCTGGGCTACGAGCAGTACTTC. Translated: CASSLERLGYEQYF.

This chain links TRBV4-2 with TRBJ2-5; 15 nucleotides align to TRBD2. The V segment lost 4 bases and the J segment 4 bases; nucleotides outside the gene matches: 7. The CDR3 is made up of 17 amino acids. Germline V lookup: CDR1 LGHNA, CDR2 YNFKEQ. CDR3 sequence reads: CASSPTAGLAGGETQYF. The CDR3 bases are TGTGCCAGCAGCCCTACCGCGGGACTAGCGGGAGGAGAGACCCAGTACTTC.

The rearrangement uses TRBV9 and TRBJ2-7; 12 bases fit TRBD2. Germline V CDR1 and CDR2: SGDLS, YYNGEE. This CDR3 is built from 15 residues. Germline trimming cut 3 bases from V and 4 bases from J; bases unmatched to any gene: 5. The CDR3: CASSAFGTSGYEQYF. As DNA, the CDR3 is TGTGCCAGCAGCGCTTTTGGGACTAGCGGGTACGAGCAGTACTTC.

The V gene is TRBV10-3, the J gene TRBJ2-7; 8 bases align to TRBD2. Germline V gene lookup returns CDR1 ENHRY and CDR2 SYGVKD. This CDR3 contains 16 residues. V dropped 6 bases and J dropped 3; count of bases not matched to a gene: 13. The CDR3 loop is CAISADPAGALYEQYF. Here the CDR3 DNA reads TGTGCCATCAGCGCCGACCCAGCGGGAGCCCTCTACGAGCAGTACTTC.

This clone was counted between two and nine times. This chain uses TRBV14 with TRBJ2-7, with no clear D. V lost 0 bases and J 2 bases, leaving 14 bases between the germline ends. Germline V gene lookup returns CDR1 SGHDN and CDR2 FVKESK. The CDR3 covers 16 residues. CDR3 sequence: CASSQEPVWVAYEQYF. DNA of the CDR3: TGTGCCAGCAGCCAAGAGCCAGTATGGGTTGCCTACGAGCAGTACTTC.

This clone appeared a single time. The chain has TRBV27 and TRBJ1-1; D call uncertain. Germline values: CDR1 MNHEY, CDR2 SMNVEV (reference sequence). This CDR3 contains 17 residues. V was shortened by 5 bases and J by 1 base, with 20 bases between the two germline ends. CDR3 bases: TGTGCCAGCAGTCATATGCCCCCCCGCGCCAGGAACACTGAAGCTTTCTTT. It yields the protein CASSHMPPRARNTEAFF.

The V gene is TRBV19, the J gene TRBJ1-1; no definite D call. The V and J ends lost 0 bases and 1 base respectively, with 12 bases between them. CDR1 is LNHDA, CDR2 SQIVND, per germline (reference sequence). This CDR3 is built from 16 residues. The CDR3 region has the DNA TGTGCCAGTAGTATAGAGAAAGGAGGTACGAACACTGAAGCTTTCTTT. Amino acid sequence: CASSIEKGGTNTEAFF.

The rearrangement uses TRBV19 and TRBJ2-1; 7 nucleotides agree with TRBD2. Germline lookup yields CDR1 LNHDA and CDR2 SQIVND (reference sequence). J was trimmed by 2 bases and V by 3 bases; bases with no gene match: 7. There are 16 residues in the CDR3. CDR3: CASSISPSGAYNEQFF. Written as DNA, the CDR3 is TGTGCCAGTAGTATCTCCCCTAGCGGAGCCTACAATGAGCAGTTCTTC.

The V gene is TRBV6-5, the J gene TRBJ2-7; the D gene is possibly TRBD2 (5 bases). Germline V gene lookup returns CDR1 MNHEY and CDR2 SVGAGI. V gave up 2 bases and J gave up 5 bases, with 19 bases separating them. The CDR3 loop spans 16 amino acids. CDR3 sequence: CASSYLPLERMDEQYF. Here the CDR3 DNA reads TGTGCCAGCAGTTACCTTCCGCTAGAGCGGATGGACGAGCAGTACTTC.

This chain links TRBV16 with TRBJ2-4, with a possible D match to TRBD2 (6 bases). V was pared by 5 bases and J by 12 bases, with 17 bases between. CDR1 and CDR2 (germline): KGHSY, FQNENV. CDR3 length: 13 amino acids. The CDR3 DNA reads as TGTGCCAGCAGCGCCGCGGAGGGGCGAGCTCAGTACTTC. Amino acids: CASSAAEGRAQYF.

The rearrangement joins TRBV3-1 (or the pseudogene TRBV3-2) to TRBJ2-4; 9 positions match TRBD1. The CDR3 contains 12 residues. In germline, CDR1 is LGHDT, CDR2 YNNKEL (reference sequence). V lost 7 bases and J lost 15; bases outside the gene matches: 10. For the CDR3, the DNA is TGTGCCAGCAAAAAGGCCGGGACAGGGCTGTACTTC. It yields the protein CASKKAGTGLYF.

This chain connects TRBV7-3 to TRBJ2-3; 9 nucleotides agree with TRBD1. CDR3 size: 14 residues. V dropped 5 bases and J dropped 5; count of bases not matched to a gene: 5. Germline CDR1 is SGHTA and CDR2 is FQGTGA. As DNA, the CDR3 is TGTGCCAGCAGCGGGACAGGGTTCATAGATACGCAGTATTTT. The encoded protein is CASSGTGFIDTQYF.

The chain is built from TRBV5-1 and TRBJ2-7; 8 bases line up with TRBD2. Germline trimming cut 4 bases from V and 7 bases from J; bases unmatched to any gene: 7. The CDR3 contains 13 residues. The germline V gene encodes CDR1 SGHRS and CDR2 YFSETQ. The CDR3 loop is CASSRGTSGEQYF. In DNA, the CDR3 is TGCGCCAGCAGCCGAGGGACTAGTGGTGAGCAGTACTTC.

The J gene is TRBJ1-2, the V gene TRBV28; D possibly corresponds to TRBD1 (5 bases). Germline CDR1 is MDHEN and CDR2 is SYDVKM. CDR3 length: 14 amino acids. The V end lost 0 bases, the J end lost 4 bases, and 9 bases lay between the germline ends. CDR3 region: CASSLWDDSYGYTF. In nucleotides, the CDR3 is TGTGCCAGCAGTTTATGGGACGACAGCTATGGCTACACCTTC.

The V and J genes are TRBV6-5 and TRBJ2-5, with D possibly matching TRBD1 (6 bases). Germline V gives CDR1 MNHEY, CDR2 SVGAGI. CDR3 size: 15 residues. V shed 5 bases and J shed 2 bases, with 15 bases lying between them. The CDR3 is CASSISTGRQETQYF. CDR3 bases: TGTGCCAGCAGTATCTCGACAGGCCGGCAAGAGACCCAGTACTTC.